These 8 T cell receptor beta chains share one sample of origin, sequenced in a study of shared clonotypes between healthy human individuals. TCRdb's copy holds only in-frame clones and misses some; the assay was immunoSEQ multiplex PCR. Of around 650,000 clones listed, about 95% are singletons. Naive CD8 populations comprised CD45RO-negative cells positively selected for CCR7, excluding terminally differentiated effector memory CD45RA+ cells. Sample: naive CD8+ T cells sorted from blood. The receptors come from a woman in her thirties in good health.

V gene TRBV28 combines with J gene TRBJ2-7, with D possibly matching TRBD1 (6 bases). The CDR3 spans 14 residues. V shed 8 bases and J shed 3 bases, with 17 bases lying between them. Germline V lookup: CDR1 MDHEN, CDR2 SYDVKM. The CDR3 DNA is TGTGCCAGCCAGCCGACGGACAGAAACTACGAGCAGTACTTC. It specifies CASQPTDRNYEQYF.

The CDR3 protein is CASSQWTGGIEKLFF. DNA for the CDR3: TGCGCCAGCAGCCAATGGACAGGGGGCATTGAAAAACTGTTTTTT. The chain joins TRBV4-1 to TRBJ1-4; TRBD1 matches at 11 bases. Per the germline V gene, CDR1 is MGHRA and CDR2 is YSYEKL. This CDR3 comprises 15 residues. V lost 2 bases to trimming and J lost 7 bases; unmatched junction nucleotides: 3.

V gene TRBV9 combines with J gene TRBJ1-1, with D maybe TRBD1 (5 bases). CDR1 and CDR2 (germline): SGDLS, YYNGEE. The CDR3 is 16 amino acids. Trimming removed 3 bases at V and 0 bases at J, with 15 bases between. The chain's CDR3 is CASSALGEGLNTEAFF. CDR3 bases: TGTGCCAGCAGCGCGTTGGGGGAGGGATTGAACACTGAAGCTTTCTTT.

This clone was detected once. The chain links TRBV2 to TRBJ2-1; D remains unclear. The CDR3 loop spans 12 amino acids. Trimming removed 6 bases from V and 9 bases from J, with 12 bases in between. Germline CDR1 and CDR2: SNHLY and FYNNEI. The CDR3 DNA is TGTGCCAGCAGCTGGGCGGCCATTGAGCAGTTCTTC. It is translated as CASSWAAIEQFF. The entire variable domain, with the rest obtained from reference TRBV2 and TRBJ2-1, is as follows: EPEVTQTPSHQVTQMGQEVILRCVPISNHLYFYWYRQILGQKVEFLVSFYNNEISEKSEIFDDQFSVERPDGSNFTLKIRSTKLEDSAMYFCASSWAAIEQFFGPGTRLTVL.

CDR3 loop: CASSEYSGQHGDEQYF. CDR3 in DNA: TGTGCCAGCAGTGAATATTCCGGACAGCACGGGGACGAGCAGTACTTC. The J gene is TRBJ2-7, the V gene TRBV25-1; possible D gene TRBD1, 6 bases. The CDR3 runs 16 residues. V lost 0 bases and J lost 5, with 17 bases in between. The V gene's germline CDR1 is MGHDK and CDR2 SYGVNS.

The gene calls are TRBV27 and TRBJ2-1, with TRBD2 matching 10 bases. The ends lost 4 bases at V and 7 bases at J; junction bases unmatched: 7. The CDR3 is 15 amino acids. Germline CDR1 is MNHEY and CDR2 is SMNVEV (reference sequence). CDR3 residues: CASSSSGSGWNEQFF. The CDR3 region has the DNA TGTGCCAGCAGTTCTAGCGGGAGCGGGTGGAATGAGCAGTTCTTC.

The V gene is TRBV5-1, the J gene TRBJ2-7; 7 nucleotides line up with TRBD2. CDR3 length: 14 residues. The junction had 5 bases not matched to a gene; V was cut back by 2 bases and J by 3 bases. Germline-derived CDR1 and CDR2 are SGHRS and YFSETQ. The CDR3 region has the DNA TGCGCCAGCAGCTTTTCCCAGCGGGGCTACGAGCAGTACTTC. Residues: CASSFSQRGYEQYF. The full variable domain, rest sourced from reference TRBV5-1 and TRBJ2-7, is KAGVTQTPRYLIKTRGQQVTLSCSPISGHRSVSWYQQTPGQGLQFLFEYFSETQRNKGNFPGRFSGRQFSNSRSEMNVSTLELGDSALYLCASSFSQRGYEQYFGPGTRLTVT.

The chain combines TRBV10-3 with TRBJ1-2; 10 positions match TRBD1. Germline trimming cut 7 bases from V and 4 bases from J; bases unmatched to any gene: 9. This CDR3 is built from 15 residues. Germline assignment: CDR1 ENHRY and CDR2 SYGVKD. In DNA form, the CDR3 reads TGTGCCATCACCCGAGGGACAGGGGAATCCTATGGCTACACCTTC. Protein product: CAITRGTGESYGYTF.